This TCR beta chain is drawn from a study of blood T cell repertoires in COVID-19. The method was immunoSEQ multiplex PCR; TCRdb's version includes in-frame clones alone and lacks a portion of them. The table lists over 100,000 clones, 86% of them singletons, with about 4.5% in the top ten. The sample comprised peripheral blood. The clonotype originates from a man aged 35 to 55 with acute or convalescent COVID-19.

CDR3 loop: CASRTSGAQETQYF. CDR3 DNA: TGTGCCAGCAGGACTAGCGGGGCACAAGAGACCCAGTACTTC. The chain couples TRBV6-5 to TRBJ2-5; 11 bases are shared with TRBD2. CDR3 size: 14 residues. Germline V CDR1 and CDR2: MNHEY, SVGAGI. V shed 6 bases and J 2 bases; nucleotides not matched to a gene: 2.